This TCR beta chain was sequenced in a study of blood T cell repertoires in COVID-19. Study at large: There were acute and convalescent COVID-19 samples, and they came from the United States, Italy and Spain. The cDNA or gDNA used as material had been derived from T cells, B-cell-depleted T cells, or PBMCs.

The CDR3 runs to 14 residues. Looked up from germline, CDR1 is SGDLS and CDR2 is YYNGEE. V was clipped by 2 bases and J by 6 bases; unmatched bases: 4. Original processing methods: The authors estimated nucleated cell counts from reference gene primer amplification. Some clones are missing from TCRdb's copy, which holds only in-frame ones; the method was immunoSEQ multiplex PCR. V, J and clone size derive from that table, while D and trimming were established from the DNA sequence. The sample lists roughly 220,000 clones, about 80% seen once, with 3% to 3.5% in the top ten. The sequenced material came from peripheral blood. J is TRBJ2-2 and V is TRBV9, with 7 nucleotides matching TRBD1. The sequence was collected from a woman in her 30s who had recovered from COVID-19. CDR3 in amino acids: CASSVQQGPGELFF. CDR3 coding DNA: TGTGCCAGCAGCGTTCAACAGGGGCCCGGGGAGCTGTTTTTT.